This T cell receptor beta chain was retrieved from a study of T cell responses to AZD1222 COVID-19 vaccine. Trimming took 6 bases from V and 4 from J; bases not matched to a gene: 3. This CDR3 region has 14 residues. Germline loops: CDR1 KGHSH, CDR2 LQKENI. Comment on this clone: Antigen unknown.

TCRdb's copy holds only in-frame clones and misses some; the assay was immunoSEQ multiplex PCR. The top ten hold 2.7% of the sample, which has approximately 200,000 clones, around 86% seen once. General study findings and limits: Only 5 or 6 people who got AZD1222 tested seropositive at baseline. There were mostly white British donors and more females than males, and clonal diversity was possibly underestimated. Researchers report vaccine-associated CD4 TCRs spanning spike, with dominance at 160-218 and 743-854.

Material: peripheral blood, obtained on day 0 of MenACWY control vaccination. The chain carries TRBV18 and TRBJ2-7, with 13 bases fitting TRBD2. This receptor was obtained from an adult in good health. This CDR3 is CASSGLAGDYEQYF. The CDR3 DNA follows: TGTGCCAGCTCCGGACTAGCGGGGGATTACGAGCAGTACTTC.